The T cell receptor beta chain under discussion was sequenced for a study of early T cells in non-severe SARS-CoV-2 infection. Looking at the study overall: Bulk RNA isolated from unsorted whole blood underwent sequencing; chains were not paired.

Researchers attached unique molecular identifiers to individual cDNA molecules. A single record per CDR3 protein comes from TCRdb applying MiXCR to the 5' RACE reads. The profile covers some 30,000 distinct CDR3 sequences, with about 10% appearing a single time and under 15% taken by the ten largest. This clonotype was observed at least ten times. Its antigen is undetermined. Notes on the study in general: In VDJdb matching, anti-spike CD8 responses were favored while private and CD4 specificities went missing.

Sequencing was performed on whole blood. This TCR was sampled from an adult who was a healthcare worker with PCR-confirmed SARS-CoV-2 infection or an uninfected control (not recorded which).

This CDR3 is CSGQGRAGVTEAFF. The CDR3 region has the DNA TGCAGCGGACAGGGCAGGGCCGGGGTTACTGAAGCTTTCTTT. V gene TRBV29-1 combines with J gene TRBJ1-1, with 7 bases aligning to TRBD1. This CDR3 spans 14 amino acids. The junction had 13 bases not matched to a gene; V was cut back by 7 bases and J by 5 bases. The V gene's germline CDR1 is SQVTM and CDR2 ANQGSEA.